The T cell receptor (beta chain) under discussion was sequenced for a study of blood T cell repertoires in COVID-19. Study details: T cells, B-cell-depleted T cells, or PBMCs provided the cDNA or gDNA that served as material.

As handled by the study authors: It was from reference gene primer amplification that nucleated cell counts were estimated. Profiling relied on immunoSEQ multiplex PCR, and the TCRdb table lists in-frame clones only, not all of them. D and trimming come from the DNA, and the V and J calls and clone size come from that table. The sample has 200,000 to 250,000 clones, more than 75% seen once. This clone was seen only a few times. With 1 base removed from V and 4 bases from J, the gap between germline ends came to 13 bases. CDR3 length: 14 amino acids. The germline V gene has CDR1 GTSNPN and CDR2 SVGIG (reference sequence).

Sequenced material: peripheral blood. The rearrangement uses TRBV30 and TRBJ1-1; D unclear. The sequence was obtained from a woman in her forties with acute or convalescent COVID-19. The CDR3 region has the DNA TGTGCCTGGAGTGCAACGGCGGTGGGCACTGAAGCTTTCTTT. It is translated as CAWSATAVGTEAFF.